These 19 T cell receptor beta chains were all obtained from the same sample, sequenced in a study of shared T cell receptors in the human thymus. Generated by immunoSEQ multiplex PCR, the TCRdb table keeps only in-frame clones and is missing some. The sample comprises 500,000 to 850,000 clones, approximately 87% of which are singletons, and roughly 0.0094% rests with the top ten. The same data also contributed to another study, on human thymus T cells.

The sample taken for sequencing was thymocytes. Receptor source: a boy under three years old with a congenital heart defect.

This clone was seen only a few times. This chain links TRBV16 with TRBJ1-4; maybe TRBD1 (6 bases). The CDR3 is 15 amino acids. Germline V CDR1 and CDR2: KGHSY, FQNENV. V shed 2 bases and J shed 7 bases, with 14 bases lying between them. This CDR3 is CASSQRGQNGEKLFF. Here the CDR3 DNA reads TGTGCCAGCAGCCAACGCGGACAGAACGGTGAAAAACTGTTTTTT.

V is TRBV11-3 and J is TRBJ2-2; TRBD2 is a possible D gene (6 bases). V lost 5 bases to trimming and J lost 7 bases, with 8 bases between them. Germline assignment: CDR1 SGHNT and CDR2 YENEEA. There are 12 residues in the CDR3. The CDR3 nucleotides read TGTGCCAGCAGCCGGGGAGGCGGGGAGCTGTTTTTT. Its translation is CASSRGGGELFF.

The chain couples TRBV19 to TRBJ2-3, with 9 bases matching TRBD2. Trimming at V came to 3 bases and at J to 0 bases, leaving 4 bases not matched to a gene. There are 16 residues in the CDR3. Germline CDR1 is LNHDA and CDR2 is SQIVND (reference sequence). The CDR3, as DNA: TGTGCCAGTAGTATGTCCCTAGCGGGGAGCACAGATACGCAGTATTTT. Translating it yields CASSMSLAGSTDTQYF.

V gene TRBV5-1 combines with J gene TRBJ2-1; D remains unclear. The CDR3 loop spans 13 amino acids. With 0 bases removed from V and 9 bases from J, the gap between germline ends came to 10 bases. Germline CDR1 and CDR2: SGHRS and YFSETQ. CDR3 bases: TGCGCCAGCAGCTTGGTAGATTTCGGTGAGCAGTTCTTC. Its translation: CASSLVDFGEQFF.

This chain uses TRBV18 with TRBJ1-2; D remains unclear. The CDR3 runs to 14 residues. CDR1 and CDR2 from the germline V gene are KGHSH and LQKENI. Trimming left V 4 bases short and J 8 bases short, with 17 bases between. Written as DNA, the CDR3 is TGTGCCAGCTCACTATCAAGGGAGATGGTCGGCTACACCTTC. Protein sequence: CASSLSREMVGYTF.

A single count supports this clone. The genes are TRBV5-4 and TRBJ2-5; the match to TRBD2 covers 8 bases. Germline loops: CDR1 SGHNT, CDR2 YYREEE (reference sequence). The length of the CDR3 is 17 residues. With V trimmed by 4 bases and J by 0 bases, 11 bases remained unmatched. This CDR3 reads CASSHPGREGDQETQYF. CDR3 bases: TGTGCCAGCAGCCACCCCGGGAGGGAGGGGGACCAAGAGACCCAGTACTTC.

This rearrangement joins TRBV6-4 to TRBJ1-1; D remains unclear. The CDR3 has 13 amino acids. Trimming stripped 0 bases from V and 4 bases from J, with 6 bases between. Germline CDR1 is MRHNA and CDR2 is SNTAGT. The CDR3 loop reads CASSDSGSTEAFF. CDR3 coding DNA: TGTGCCAGCAGTGACTCCGGGTCCACTGAAGCTTTCTTT.

As DNA, the CDR3 is TGTGCCAGTAGTTCTGAGATTTATAGCAATCAGCCCCAGCATTTT. It codes for CASSSEIYSNQPQHF. The chain links TRBV19 to TRBJ1-5, with no clear D. Germline V CDR1 and CDR2: LNHDA, SQIVND (reference sequence). This CDR3 is built from 15 residues. V gave up 5 bases and J gave up 0 bases, with 11 bases separating them.

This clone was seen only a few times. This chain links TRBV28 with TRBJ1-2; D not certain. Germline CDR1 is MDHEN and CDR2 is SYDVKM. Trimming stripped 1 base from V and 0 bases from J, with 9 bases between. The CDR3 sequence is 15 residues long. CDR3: CASSLSGRTNYGYTF. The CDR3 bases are TGTGCCAGCAGTTTATCTGGCAGGACTAACTATGGCTACACCTTC.

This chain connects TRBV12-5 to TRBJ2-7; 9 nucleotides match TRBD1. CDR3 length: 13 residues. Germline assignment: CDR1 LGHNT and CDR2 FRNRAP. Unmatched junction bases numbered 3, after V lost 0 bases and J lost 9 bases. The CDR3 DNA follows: TGTGCTAGTGGTTTGGTCGGACAGGGGCGGCAGTACTTC. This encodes CASGLVGQGRQYF.

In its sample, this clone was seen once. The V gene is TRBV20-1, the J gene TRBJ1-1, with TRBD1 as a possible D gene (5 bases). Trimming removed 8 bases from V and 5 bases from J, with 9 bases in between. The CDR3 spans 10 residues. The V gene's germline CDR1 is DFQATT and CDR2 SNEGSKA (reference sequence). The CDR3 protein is CSIAGTEAFF. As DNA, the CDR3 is TGCAGTATCGCAGGGACTGAAGCTTTCTTT.

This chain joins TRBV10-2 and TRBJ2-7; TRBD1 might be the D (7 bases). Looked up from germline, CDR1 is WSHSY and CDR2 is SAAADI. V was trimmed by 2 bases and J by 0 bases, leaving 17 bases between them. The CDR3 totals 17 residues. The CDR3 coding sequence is TGCGCCAGCAGTGAGACAGGGGACTCGTCAATCTCCTACGAGCAGTACTTC. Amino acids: CASSETGDSSISYEQYF.

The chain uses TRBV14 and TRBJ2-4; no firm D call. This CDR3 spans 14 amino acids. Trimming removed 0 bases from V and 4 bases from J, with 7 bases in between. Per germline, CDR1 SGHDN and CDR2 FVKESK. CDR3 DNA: TGTGCCAGCAGCCAAGATCTGGAGAAAAACATTCAGTACTTC. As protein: CASSQDLEKNIQYF.

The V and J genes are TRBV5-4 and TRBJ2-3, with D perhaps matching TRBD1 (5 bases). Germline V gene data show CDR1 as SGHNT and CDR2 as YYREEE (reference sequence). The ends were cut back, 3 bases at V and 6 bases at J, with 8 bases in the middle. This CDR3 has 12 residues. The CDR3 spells CASSSPGDTQYF. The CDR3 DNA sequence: TGTGCCAGCAGCTCGCCAGGGGATACGCAGTATTTT. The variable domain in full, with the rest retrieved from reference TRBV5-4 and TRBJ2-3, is ETGVTQSPTHLIKTRGQQVTLRCSSQSGHNTVSWYQQALGQGPQFIFQYYREEENGRGNFPPRFSGLQFPNYSSELNVNALELDDSALYLCASSSPGDTQYFGPGTRLTVL.

The CDR3 nucleotides read TGCGCCAGCAGCTTTGATCCCGGGACAGGGAACACCGGGGAGCTGTTTTTT. Translation: CASSFDPGTGNTGELFF. The chain uses TRBV5-1 and TRBJ2-2, with 8 bases matching TRBD1. The V gene's germline CDR1 is SGHRS and CDR2 YFSETQ. CDR3 length equals 17 residues. V shed 2 bases and J 1 base; nucleotides not matched to a gene: 7.

CDR3 DNA sequence: TGCGCCAGCAGCCAAGGTGCAGACCAAGAGACCCAGTACTTC. This translates into CASSQGADQETQYF. The chain links TRBV4-1 to TRBJ2-5; D uncertain. V was cut by 1 base and J by 0 bases, with 6 bases left in between. In germline, CDR1 is MGHRA, CDR2 YSYEKL. The CDR3 runs 14 residues.

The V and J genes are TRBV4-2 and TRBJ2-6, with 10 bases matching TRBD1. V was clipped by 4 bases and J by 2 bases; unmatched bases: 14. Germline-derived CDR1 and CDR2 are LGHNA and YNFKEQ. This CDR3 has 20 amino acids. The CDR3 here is CASSLELWGDRGPGANVLTF. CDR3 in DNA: TGTGCCAGCAGCCTCGAACTTTGGGGGGACAGGGGACCTGGGGCCAACGTCCTGACTTTC.

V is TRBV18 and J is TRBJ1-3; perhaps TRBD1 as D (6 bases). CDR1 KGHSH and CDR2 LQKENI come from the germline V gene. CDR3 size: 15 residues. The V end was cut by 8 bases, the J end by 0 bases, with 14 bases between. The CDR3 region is CASTGSPFSGNTIYF. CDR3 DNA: TGTGCCAGCACAGGGTCCCCCTTCTCTGGAAACACCATATATTTT. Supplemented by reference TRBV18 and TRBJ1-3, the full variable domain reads NAGVMQNPRHLVRRRGQEARLRCSPMKGHSHVYWYRQLPEEGLKFMVYLQKENIIDESGMPKERFSAEFPKEGPSILRIQQVVRGDSAAYFCASTGSPFSGNTIYFGEGSWLTVV.

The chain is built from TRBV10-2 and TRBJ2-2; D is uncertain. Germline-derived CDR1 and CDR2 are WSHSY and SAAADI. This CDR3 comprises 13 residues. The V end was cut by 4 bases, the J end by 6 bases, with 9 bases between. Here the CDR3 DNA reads TGCGCCAGCAGTGTGGTAGTTCCCGGGGAGCTGTTTTTT. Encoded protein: CASSVVVPGELFF.